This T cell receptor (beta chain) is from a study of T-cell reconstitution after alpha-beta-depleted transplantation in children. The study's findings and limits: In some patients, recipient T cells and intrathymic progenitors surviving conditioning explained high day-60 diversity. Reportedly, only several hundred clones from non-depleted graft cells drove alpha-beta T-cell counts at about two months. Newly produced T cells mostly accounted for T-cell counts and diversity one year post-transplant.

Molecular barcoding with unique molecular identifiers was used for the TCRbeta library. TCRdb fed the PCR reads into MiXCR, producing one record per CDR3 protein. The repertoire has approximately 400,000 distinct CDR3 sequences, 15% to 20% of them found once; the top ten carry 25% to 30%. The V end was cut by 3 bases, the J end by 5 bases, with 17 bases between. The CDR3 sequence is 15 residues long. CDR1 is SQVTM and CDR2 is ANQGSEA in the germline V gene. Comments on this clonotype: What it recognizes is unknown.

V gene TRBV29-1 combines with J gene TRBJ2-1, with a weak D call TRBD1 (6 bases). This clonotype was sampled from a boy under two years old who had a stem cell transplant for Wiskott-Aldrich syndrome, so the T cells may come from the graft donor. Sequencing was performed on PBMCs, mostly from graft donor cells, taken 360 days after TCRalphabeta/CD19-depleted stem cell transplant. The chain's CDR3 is CSVEPIEGTHNEQFF. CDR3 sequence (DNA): TGCAGCGTTGAGCCAATAGAAGGGACACACAATGAGCAGTTCTTC.